The rows below give T cell receptor beta chains drawn from one sample of a study of blood T cell repertoires in COVID-19. Data came from immunoSEQ multiplex PCR; TCRdb stores just in-frame clones and leaves some out. The sample has about 100,000 clones, 85% to 95% seen once. The sequencing sample was made of peripheral blood. The source of these receptors is a man in his forties or fifties with active COVID-19. Both conserved end residues are trimmed from each CDR3. A clone size is listed for some rows: how often the clone was seen (once, few, many), or a class if it is expanded.

clone_size v_call cdr3_aa
NA TRBV24-1 ATSGQGTYEQY
once TRBV7-6 ASSLDRGGNSPLH
NA TRBV7-9 ASSFSGRSPNEQF
NA TRBV6-5 ASRSTGVNTEAF
NA TRBV5-4 ASSLDGGTPGELF
NA TRBV7-9 ASSLGTSGRGEQY
NA TRBV5-1 ASSLTVDNSPLH
NA TRBV7-2 ASSSLAVEQF
NA TRBV28 ASTIRSTGAGYGYT
NA TRBV11-2 ASSLLAGVNEQF
NA TRBV19 ASSSLQGSNQPQH
NA TRBV29-1 SATGQGADTQY
NA TRBV12-3/TRBV12-4 ASSPNGYGYT
NA TRBV9 ASSVGTGVYEQY
NA TRBV5-1 ASRDGIQETQY
NA TRBV12-5 ASGVTGGTEAF
NA TRBV28 ASSSLAGGGFPDTQY
NA TRBV5-1 ASSLGERTDTQY
NA TRBV5-1 ASSSGGGIDYGYT
NA TRBV11-1 ASSRRGVRGEAF
NA TRBV5-1 ASSQDREGEKLF
NA TRBV9 ASSVLGAIGETQY
NA TRBV10-1 ASSESGRVTEAF
NA TRBV28 ASSPRGFANQPQH
NA TRBV5-1 ASSLGRVNEKLF
NA TRBV5-1 ASSLGLSTGANTEAF
NA TRBV30 AWSPGLAGEADTQY
NA TRBV6-6 ASTQGYTGELF
once TRBV14 ASSRTPLAGEEYNEQF
few TRBV6-5 ASSFDSRSTEAF
NA TRBV6-5 ASGLGDTGGYT
NA TRBV2 ASSASSGIRGTDTQY
NA TRBV5-1 ASSGSGRAGDTQY
NA TRBV18 ASSPRKKGLADIYNEQF
few TRBV30 AWSVGQFNQPQH
NA TRBV12-2 ASRLAFLTSGSYEQY
NA TRBV19 ATGGGLAGYEQY
NA TRBV6-5 ASSYSHSSYNEQF
NA TRBV2 ASSARNEAF
few TRBV7-9 ASSLSRGSPLH
NA TRBV30 ACSGTGIDTQY
NA TRBV7-2 ASSLTSGRAYEQY
NA TRBV28 ASSERSFEKLF
NA TRBV7-9 ASSPTGELYEQY